The text below deals with one T cell receptor beta chain. Its antigen remains undetermined. No clone much larger than this one lies a single base away; base qualities are absent. TCRbeta CDR3 regions were sequenced with the immunoSEQ Assay. After extraction, genomic DNA underwent amplification by bias-controlled multiplex PCR, followed by high-throughput sequencing. As for the original processing: To quantify the absolute abundance of each unique TCRbeta CDR3 region, sequences were collapsed and filtered. T cell fraction was estimated by normalizing TCRbeta template counts to usable DNA, with usable DNA measured through amplification of reference genes found in all nucleated cells. Repertoire TCRs were annotated as SARS-CoV-2-specific when V gene, CDR3 amino acid sequence and J gene were exactly matched to a known reactive TCR set. The reference SARS-CoV-2 TCR set was obtained from MIRA and was filtered for enrichment in COVID-19-positive ImmuneCODE repertoires, whereby public or cross-reactive TCRs were removed. Using the MIRA antigens, annotated TCRs were further analysed by specific ORF or by position within an ORF. Breadth was defined as the number of annotated unique rearrangements divided by the total number of unique productive rearrangements, and depth was defined as the summed frequency of the annotated unique rearrangements. Two-sided Wilcoxon rank-sum tests were applied when comparing TCR breadth between groups. The table was pulled from immuneACCESS by TCRdb, which kept in-frame rearrangements only. Such tables lose some clones; where checked, under half of the loss comes from unresolved V genes, and the rest has no known cause. V, J and clone size are taken as reported in that table, and D and trimming were inferred from the DNA itself. The sample table lists some 300,000 clones, around four fifths of them with a count of one. Clones ranked in the top ten supply 2% to 2.5% of the sample.

For CDR1 and CDR2, the germline V gene lists SQVTM and ANQGSEA. The V end gives up 5 bases and the J end 4 bases, leaving 15 bases in the junction not matched to a gene. CDR3 length: 17 amino acids, cysteine to phenylalanine. CDR3 DNA only is kept here, 51 bases in frame from base 1. This sample is drawn from a study of Ad26.COV2.S vaccination and SARS-CoV-2 variants (dated by TCRdb to the early 2020s). Study-wide context: Vaccine-arm donors were drawn from COV1001, a multicentre, randomized, double-blind, placebo-controlled phase I-IIa trial of Ad26.COV2.S in healthy adults. Ad26.COV2.S was administered intramuscularly at 5 x 10^10 or 1 x 10^11 viral particles, either as a single shot or as two shots given 56 days apart. Sequencing of the TCRbeta repertoire served to evaluate the specificity and breadth of SARS-CoV-2-reactive T cell receptors following Ad26.COV2.S vaccination. The TCR-sequenced set comprised about 32 samples: approximately 19 Ad26.COV2.S vaccine recipients, 5 placebo recipients and 8 SARS-CoV-2 convalescent individuals. Trial participants were randomized into five groups of five, in which low-dose or high-dose Ad26.COV2.S was given once or twice, or placebo was given on both occasions. Throughout the experiments and outcome assessment, investigators stayed blinded to trial group allocation.

What the treatment or condition label conveys for this sample: 15 to 20 received Ad26.COV2.S at low or high dose, single or two shots; several received placebo; per-sample allocation not given. For vaccine and placebo recipients, repertoires were sequenced using samples collected on day 63 after the first injection. In Cohort 1b, around 23 adults aged 18-55 years were enrolled at a single site in Boston, USA, between 29 July and 7 August 2020. Ad26.COV2.S consisted of a replication-incompetent adenovirus type 26 vector by which a prefusion-stabilized SARS-CoV-2 spike protein from the original Wuhan strain was expressed. Study-wide findings and limitations: Comparable non-spike TCR breadth was observed between vaccine and placebo recipients, consistent with only spike being contained in the vaccine. Substantial breadth of spike-specific CD8+ and CD4+ T cell responses was reported after vaccination. The authors noted that the TCR breadth and depth analyses may have underestimated total T cell responses. Comparing responses between vaccine doses or regimens was not something the study was powered to do. Higher spike-specific TCR breadth was observed in Ad26.COV2.S recipients than in placebo recipients (P = 0.0014).

The sequence joins TRBV29-1 to TRBJ1-3; 9 of the junction bases match TRBD1. This material consisted of peripheral blood, taken in a trial of Ad26.COV2.S vaccine versus placebo. The receptor's source is a person aged 18-65 years who received the Ad26.COV2.S COVID-19 vaccine or a placebo. CDR3 region: CSVTGGIGRSSGNTIYF. The sequence in DNA is TGCAGCGTTACAGGGGGCATCGGACGCTCTTCCGGAAACACCATATATTTT.